This TCR beta chain was found in a study of control samples from healthy donors and cancer patients. Trimming took 3 bases from V and 2 from J, leaving 9 bases between them. The V gene's germline CDR1 is SGHRS and CDR2 YFSETQ. This CDR3 is built from 14 residues. TCRdb keeps only in-frame clones here, not all; method: immunoSEQ multiplex PCR. The sample comprises 150,000 to 190,000 clones, more than 85% of which are singletons, and around 2.4% rests with the top ten. The genes are TRBV5-1 and TRBJ2-1, with D perhaps matching TRBD1 or TRBD2 (6 bases each). The sequencing input was blood. This TCR derives from a man aged 45-65 years in good health. This CDR3 is CASSWGATYNEQFF. CDR3 nucleotides: TGCGCCAGCAGCTGGGGGGCTACCTACAATGAGCAGTTCTTC.